One T cell receptor beta chain is described in this entry. This record comes from a study of T cell changes during pregnancy in multiple sclerosis. The table came from immunoSEQ multiplex PCR; TCRdb's copy has only in-frame clones and leaves some out. The sample yields just over 50,000 clones, 90% to 95% seen once. The trim removed 8 bases at V and 3 bases at J, leaving 8 bases unmatched. Germline values: CDR1 MNHNS, CDR2 SASEGT. The CDR3 has 15 amino acids. This material consisted of CD4+ T cells from peripheral blood mononuclear cells, taken in the second trimester of pregnancy. The TCR comes from a female donor with multiple sclerosis, enrolled in a pregnancy study. J is TRBJ2-5 and V is TRBV6-1, with 11 bases lining up with TRBD2. In nucleotides, the CDR3 is TGTGCCAGCCGGCAACTAGCGGGGGTTAAAGAGACCCAGTACTTC. This gives the protein CASRQLAGVKETQYF.